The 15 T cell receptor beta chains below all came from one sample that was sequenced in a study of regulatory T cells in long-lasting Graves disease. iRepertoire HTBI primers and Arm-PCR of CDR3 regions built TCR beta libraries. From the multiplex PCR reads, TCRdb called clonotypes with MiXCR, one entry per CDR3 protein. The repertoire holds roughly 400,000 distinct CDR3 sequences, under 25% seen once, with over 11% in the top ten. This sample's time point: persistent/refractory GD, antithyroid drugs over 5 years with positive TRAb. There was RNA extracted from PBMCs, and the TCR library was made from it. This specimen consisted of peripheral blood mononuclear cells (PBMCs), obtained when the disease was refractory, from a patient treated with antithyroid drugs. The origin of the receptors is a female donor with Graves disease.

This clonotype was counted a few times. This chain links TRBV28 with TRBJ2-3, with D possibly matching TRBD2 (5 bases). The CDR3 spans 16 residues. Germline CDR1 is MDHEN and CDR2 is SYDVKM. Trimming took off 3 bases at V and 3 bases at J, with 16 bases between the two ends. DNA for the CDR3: TGTGCCAGCAGTTTTTCCCCCGGGGAGCGGACAGATACGCAGTATTTT. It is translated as CASSFSPGERTDTQYF.

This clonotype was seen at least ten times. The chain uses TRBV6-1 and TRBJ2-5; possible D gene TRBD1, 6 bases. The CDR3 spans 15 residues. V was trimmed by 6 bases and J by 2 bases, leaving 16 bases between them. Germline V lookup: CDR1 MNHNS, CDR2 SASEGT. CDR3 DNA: TGTGCCAGCAGCCCCCATTCGAGGGGGCAAGAGACCCAGTACTTC. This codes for CASSPHSRGQETQYF.

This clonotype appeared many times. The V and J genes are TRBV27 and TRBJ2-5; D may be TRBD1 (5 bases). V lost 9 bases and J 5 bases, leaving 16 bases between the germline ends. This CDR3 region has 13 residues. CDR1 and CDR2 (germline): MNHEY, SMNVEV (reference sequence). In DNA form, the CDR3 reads TGTGCCAGTCGCCTAGGGGTTTATGAGACCCAGTACTTC. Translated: CASRLGVYETQYF.

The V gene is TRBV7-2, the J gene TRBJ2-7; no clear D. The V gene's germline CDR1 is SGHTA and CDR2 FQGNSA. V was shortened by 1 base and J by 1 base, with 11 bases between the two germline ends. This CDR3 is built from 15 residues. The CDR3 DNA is TGTGCCAGCAGCTTAGGGCGAGTTATTTCCTACGAGCAGTACTTC. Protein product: CASSLGRVISYEQYF.

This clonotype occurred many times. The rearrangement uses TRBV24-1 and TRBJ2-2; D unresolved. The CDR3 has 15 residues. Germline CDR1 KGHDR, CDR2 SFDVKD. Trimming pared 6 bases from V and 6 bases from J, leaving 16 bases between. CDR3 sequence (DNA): TGTGCCACCAGTACGGCGACCTTGGTGGCCGGGGAGCTGTTTTTT. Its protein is CATSTATLVAGELFF.

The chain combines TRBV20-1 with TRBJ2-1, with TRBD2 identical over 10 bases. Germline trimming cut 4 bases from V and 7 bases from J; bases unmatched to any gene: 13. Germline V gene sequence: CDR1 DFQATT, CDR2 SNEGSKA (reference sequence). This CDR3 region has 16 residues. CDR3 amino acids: CSAKELAGEVLNEQFF. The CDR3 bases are TGCAGTGCTAAGGAGCTAGCGGGAGAAGTTTTAAATGAGCAGTTCTTC.

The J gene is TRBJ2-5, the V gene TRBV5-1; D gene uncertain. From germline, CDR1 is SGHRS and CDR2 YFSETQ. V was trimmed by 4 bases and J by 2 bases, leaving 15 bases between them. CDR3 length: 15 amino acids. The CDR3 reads CASSPGRNQQETQYF. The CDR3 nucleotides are TGCGCCAGCAGCCCCGGACGGAATCAGCAAGAGACCCAGTACTTC.

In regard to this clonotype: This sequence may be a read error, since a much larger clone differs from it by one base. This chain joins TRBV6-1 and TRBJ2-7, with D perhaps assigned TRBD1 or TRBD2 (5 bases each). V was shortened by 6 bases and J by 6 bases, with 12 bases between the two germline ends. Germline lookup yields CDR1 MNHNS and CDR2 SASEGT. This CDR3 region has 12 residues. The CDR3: CASSRGPFEQYF. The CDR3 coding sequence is TGTGCCAGCAGCCGGGGACCCTTCGAGCAGTACTTC.

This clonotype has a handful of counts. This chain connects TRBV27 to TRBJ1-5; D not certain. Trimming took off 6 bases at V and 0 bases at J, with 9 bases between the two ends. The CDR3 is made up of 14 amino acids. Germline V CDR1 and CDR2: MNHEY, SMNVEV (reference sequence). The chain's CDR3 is CASRTYYSNQPQHF. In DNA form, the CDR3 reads TGTGCCAGCAGGACATACTATAGCAATCAGCCCCAGCATTTT.

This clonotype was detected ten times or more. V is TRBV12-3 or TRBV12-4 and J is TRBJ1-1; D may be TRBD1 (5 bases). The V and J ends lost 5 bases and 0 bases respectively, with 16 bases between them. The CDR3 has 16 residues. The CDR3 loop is CASSPRQTALNTEAFF. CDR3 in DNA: TGTGCCAGCAGTCCCCGACAGACAGCCTTGAACACTGAAGCTTTCTTT.

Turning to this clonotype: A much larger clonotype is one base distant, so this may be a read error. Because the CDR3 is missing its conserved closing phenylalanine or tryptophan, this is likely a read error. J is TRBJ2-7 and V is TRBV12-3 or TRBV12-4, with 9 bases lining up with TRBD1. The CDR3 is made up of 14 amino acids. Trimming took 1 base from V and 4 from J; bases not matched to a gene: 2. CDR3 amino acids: CASSLEQGAYEQYL. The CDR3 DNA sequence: TGTGCCAGCAGTTTAGAACAGGGGGCTTACGAGCAGTACCTC.

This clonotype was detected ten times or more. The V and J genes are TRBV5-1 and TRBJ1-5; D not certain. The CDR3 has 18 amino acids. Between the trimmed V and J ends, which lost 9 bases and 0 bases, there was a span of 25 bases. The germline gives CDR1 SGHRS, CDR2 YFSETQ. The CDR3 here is CATRTRRSDSYSNQPQHF. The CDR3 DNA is TGCGCCACCAGAACTCGGCGGTCGGACTCCTATAGCAATCAGCCCCAGCATTTT.

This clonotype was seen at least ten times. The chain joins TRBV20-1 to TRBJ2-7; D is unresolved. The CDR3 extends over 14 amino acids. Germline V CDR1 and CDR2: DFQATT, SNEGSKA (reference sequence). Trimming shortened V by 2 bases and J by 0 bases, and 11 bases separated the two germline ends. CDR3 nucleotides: TGCAGTGCTAGAATCCCAGCTTCCTCCTACGAGCAGTACTTC. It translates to CSARIPASSYEQYF.

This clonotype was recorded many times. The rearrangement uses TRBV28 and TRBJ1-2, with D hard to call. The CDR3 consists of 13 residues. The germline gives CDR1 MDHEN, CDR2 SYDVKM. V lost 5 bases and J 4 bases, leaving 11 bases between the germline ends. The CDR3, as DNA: TGTGCCAGCAGTCTAAGTAGGAGCTATGGCTACACCTTC. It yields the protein CASSLSRSYGYTF.

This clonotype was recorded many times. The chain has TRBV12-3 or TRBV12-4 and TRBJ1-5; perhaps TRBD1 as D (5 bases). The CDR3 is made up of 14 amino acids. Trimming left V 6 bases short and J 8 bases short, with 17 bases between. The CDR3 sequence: CASRTEGRKEPQHF. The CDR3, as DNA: TGTGCCAGCAGAACCGAGGGGAGGAAAGAGCCCCAGCATTTT.